The clone carrying this TCR beta chain came up once. Germline CDR1 SGHRS, CDR2 YFSETQ. Between the trimmed V and J ends, which lost 0 bases and 5 bases, there was a span of 4 bases. The CDR3 length is 12 residues. Residents of around 24 US areas, aged about 18 to 95 years, made up the participants. This sample is part of a study of blood T cell repertoires in COVID-19. Study-wide context: The United States, Italy and Spain supplied acute and convalescent COVID-19 samples.

Data came from immunoSEQ multiplex PCR; TCRdb stores just in-frame clones and leaves some out. This repertoire shows about 300,000 clones, 85% to 90% found once; its top ten account for under 11%. The sequenced material came from PBMCs or T cells enriched from blood (not recorded which). The source of this sequence is a woman between 18 and 29 years old who had recovered from COVID-19. V usage is TRBV5-1 and J usage is TRBJ2-3; D remains unclear. The CDR3 region is CASSLAQDTQYF. The CDR3 nucleotides read TGCGCCAGCAGCTTGGCCCAAGATACGCAGTATTTT. Supplemented by reference TRBV5-1 and TRBJ2-3, the full variable domain reads KAGVTQTPRYLIKTRGQQVTLSCSPISGHRSVSWYQQTPGQGLQFLFEYFSETQRNKGNFPGRFSGRQFSNSRSEMNVSTLELGDSALYLCASSLAQDTQYFGPGTRLTVL.